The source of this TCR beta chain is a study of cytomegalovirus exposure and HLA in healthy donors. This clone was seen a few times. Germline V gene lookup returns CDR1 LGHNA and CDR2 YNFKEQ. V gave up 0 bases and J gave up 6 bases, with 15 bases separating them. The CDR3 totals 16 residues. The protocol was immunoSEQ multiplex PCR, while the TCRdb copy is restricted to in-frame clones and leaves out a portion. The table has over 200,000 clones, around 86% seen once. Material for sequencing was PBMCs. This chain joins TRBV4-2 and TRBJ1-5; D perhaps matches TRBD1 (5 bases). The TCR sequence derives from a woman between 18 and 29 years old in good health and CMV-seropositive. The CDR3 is CASSQDWGRSGQPQHF. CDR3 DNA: TGTGCCAGCAGCCAAGATTGGGGCAGGAGTGGTCAGCCCCAGCATTTT.